Included here is one T cell receptor (beta chain) sequence, with context. As yet, its antigen is unknown. The data originate from a study of tumor-infiltrating lymphocytes in localized non-small cell lung cancer. Whole-study context: Tumor tissue and non-adjacent uninvolved lung came from each patient. General observations from the study: Technical variation could not be separated from intratumor heterogeneity here. Higher tumor T cell infiltration than in uninvolved lung was supported by TCRbeta sequencing.

Measured with immunoSEQ multiplex PCR; TCRdb has only the in-frame clones, and not every one. The sample has roughly 25,000 clones; just under 70% are singletons. This sequence originates from a human donor with non-small cell lung cancer. The specimen was lung tumor tissue.

The chain's CDR3 is CATSRDYLPQGGLEQFF. CDR3 nucleotides: TGTGCCACCAGCAGAGATTATTTACCACAGGGTGGTCTTGAGCAGTTCTTC. V gene TRBV15 combines with J gene TRBJ2-1; a weak D match, TRBD1 (6 bases). Per the germline V gene, CDR1 is LNHNV and CDR2 is YYDKDF (reference sequence). There are 17 residues in the CDR3. The V end lost 0 bases, the J end lost 9 bases, and 21 bases lay between the germline ends.